Listed here are 26 T cell receptor beta chains from one sample, sequenced in a study of T cell repertoires and HLA-DP antigens. No cognate antigen is known for these TCRs. TCRdb's copy holds only in-frame clones and misses some; the assay was immunoSEQ multiplex PCR. The table lists approximately 90,000 clones, about nine tenths of them singletons. The material sequenced was CD4+ T cells from PBMCs. The receptor set was obtained from a man aged 50 to 59 in good health and CMV-seronegative.

The rearrangement links TRBV29-1 to TRBJ1-2; D gene ambiguous. Germline-derived CDR1 and CDR2 are SQVTM and ANQGSEA. Trimming removed 2 bases at V and 7 bases at J, with 14 bases between. CDR3 size: 13 residues. This CDR3 reads CSVETLPHGGYTF. The CDR3 nucleotides read TGCAGCGTTGAAACCCTCCCCCACGGTGGCTACACCTTC.

This rearrangement joins TRBV5-1 to TRBJ2-5; D may be TRBD2 (7 bases). Deletions cut 4 bases from V and 1 base from J, with 11 bases between. Per germline, CDR1 SGHRS and CDR2 YFSETQ. CDR3 length: 14 amino acids. CDR3 in amino acids: CASSPGGPQETQYF. CDR3 bases: TGCGCCAGCAGCCCCGGGGGGCCCCAAGAGACCCAGTACTTC. Using reference TRBV5-1 and TRBJ2-5 for the parts outside the CDR3, the full variable domain is KAGVTQTPRYLIKTRGQQVTLSCSPISGHRSVSWYQQTPGQGLQFLFEYFSETQRNKGNFPGRFSGRQFSNSRSEMNVSTLELGDSALYLCASSPGGPQETQYFGPGTRLLVL.

This clone was picked up a small number of times. This chain uses TRBV4-3 with TRBJ2-3; D gene uncertain. The V and J ends lost 0 bases and 3 bases respectively, with 7 bases between them. CDR3 length: 14 amino acids. Germline lookup yields CDR1 LGHNA and CDR2 YSLEER. The CDR3 is CASSQDLGTDTQYF. In DNA, the CDR3 is TGCGCCAGCAGCCAAGACCTCGGAACAGATACGCAGTATTTT.

This clone has only one observation. The chain carries TRBV11-3 and TRBJ2-7; D unclear. From germline, CDR1 is SGHNT and CDR2 YENEEA. The CDR3 is 12 amino acids. V lost 2 bases and J lost 3, with 5 bases in between. The CDR3 DNA is TGTGCCAGCAGCTTATCCGGCTACGAGCAGTACTTC. This encodes CASSLSGYEQYF.

The rearrangement links TRBV28 to TRBJ2-3; 8 nucleotides line up with TRBD1. Unmatched junction bases numbered 5, after V lost 3 bases and J lost 6 bases. This CDR3 has 14 amino acids. The germline V gene has CDR1 MDHEN and CDR2 SYDVKM. The CDR3 protein is CASSFGQGFDTQYF. CDR3 DNA sequence: TGTGCCAGCAGTTTTGGACAGGGTTTCGATACGCAGTATTTT.

This chain uses TRBV7-8 with TRBJ1-2; D call uncertain. The V and J ends lost 5 bases and 1 base respectively, with 14 bases between them. The length of the CDR3 is 15 residues. Germline V gene lookup returns CDR1 SGHVS and CDR2 FQNEAQ. The CDR3 loop reads CASSHRGSNNYGYTF. In DNA form, the CDR3 reads TGTGCCAGCAGCCACCGAGGTAGTAATAACTATGGCTACACCTTC.

This clone was observed a single time. The chain employs TRBV11-3 and TRBJ2-2; 8 bases fit TRBD2. The germline V gene has CDR1 SGHNT and CDR2 YENEEA. The CDR3 covers 19 residues. V lost 5 bases to trimming and J lost 4 bases; unmatched junction nucleotides: 18. In nucleotides, the CDR3 is TGTGCCAGCAGCCCTAGCGGAATTCAGCGGGAGCCCCCCACCGGGGAGCTGTTTTTT. It codes for CASSPSGIQREPPTGELFF.

The rearrangement joins TRBV23-1 to TRBJ1-4, with 9 bases identical to TRBD1. TRBV23-1 is sorted into the ORF group, with uncertain function. CDR3 length equals 17 residues. V was pared by 1 base and J by 3 bases, with 6 bases of the junction left unmatched. CDR3 sequence reads: CASSQFRDRVANEKLFF. DNA for the CDR3: TGCGCCAGCAGTCAATTCCGGGACAGGGTTGCTAATGAAAAACTGTTTTTT.

The chain joins TRBV27 to TRBJ2-7; 10 bases fit TRBD2. The CDR3 runs 13 residues. The V gene end was trimmed by 6 bases and the J gene end by 3 bases; junction bases not matched to a gene: 2. The germline CDR1 and CDR2 sequences are MNHEY and SMNVEV (reference sequence). The CDR3 DNA reads as TGTGCCAGCAGCAAGCGGGGGGGCTACGAGCAGTACTTC. It codes for CASSKRGGYEQYF.

The V and J genes are TRBV2 and TRBJ2-4; no reliable D call. The V gene's germline CDR1 is SNHLY and CDR2 FYNNEI. The CDR3 length is 14 residues. V shed 4 bases and J shed 2 bases, with 9 bases lying between them. The CDR3 here is CASSALRSKNIQYF. The CDR3 bases are TGTGCCAGCAGTGCCCTGAGATCCAAAAACATTCAGTACTTC.

V is TRBV21-1 and J is TRBJ2-3. TRBV21-1 is shown as a pseudogene. The CDR3 length is 17 residues. The chain's CDR3 is CASSKAFGYHPTDTQYF. The CDR3 bases are TGTGCCAGCAGCAAAGCGTTTGGCTATCACCCCACAGATACGCAGTATTTT.

CDR3: CASSLGGLADTQYF. The CDR3 DNA sequence: TGCGCCAGCAGCTTGGGGGGGCTTGCAGATACGCAGTATTTT. This sequence joins TRBV5-1 and TRBJ2-3; weak D call: TRBD1 (6 bases). Germline V gene data show CDR1 as SGHRS and CDR2 as YFSETQ. V was trimmed by 0 bases and J by 4 bases, leaving 9 bases between them. The CDR3 loop spans 14 amino acids.

The chain couples TRBV19 to TRBJ1-2; D remains unclear. Germline loops: CDR1 LNHDA, CDR2 SQIVND (reference sequence). V lost 0 bases, J lost 2 bases, and 7 bases lay in between. The length of the CDR3 is 14 residues. For the CDR3, the DNA is TGTGCCAGTAGTATAGATCAGAAGAACTATGGCTACACCTTC. It codes for CASSIDQKNYGYTF.

The chain is built from TRBV7-2 and TRBJ1-3; 8 bases match TRBD1. Germline trimming cut 1 base from V and 7 bases from J; bases unmatched to any gene: 3. CDR3 size: 14 residues. CDR1 is SGHTA and CDR2 is FQGNSA in the germline V gene. CDR3 amino acids: CASSLGPGGNTIYF. The CDR3 DNA follows: TGTGCCAGCAGCTTAGGTCCAGGGGGCAACACCATATATTTT.

The chain couples TRBV7-9 to TRBJ1-4; TRBD1 is a possible D gene (6 bases). Deletions cut 4 bases from V and 3 bases from J, with 12 bases between. This CDR3 contains 15 residues. Germline V gene data show CDR1 as SEHNR and CDR2 as FQNEAQ (reference sequence). The CDR3 DNA reads TGTGCCAGCAGCTCGACGGGGGCAGCTAATGAAAAACTGTTTTTT. Its translation is CASSSTGAANEKLFF. The whole variable domain, remainder taken from reference TRBV7-9 and TRBJ1-4, is DTGVSQNPRHKITKRGQNVTFRCDPISEHNRLYWYRQTLGQGPEFLTYFQNEAQLEKSRLLSDRFSAERPKGSFSTLEIQRTEQGDSAMYLCASSSTGAANEKLFFGSGTQLSVL.

The chain couples TRBV7-6 to TRBJ2-2; 8 positions match TRBD2. CDR3 length: 15 amino acids. Germline values: CDR1 SGHVS, CDR2 FNYEAQ. With 3 bases clipped from V and 9 bases from J, the junction kept 9 bases outside the gene matches. The CDR3 loop reads CASSLSSGSLRELFF. The CDR3 coding sequence is TGTGCCAGCAGCTTGTCCAGCGGGAGTTTAAGGGAGCTGTTTTTT.

The V and J genes are TRBV11-1 and TRBJ1-1, with a weak D call TRBD1 (5 bases). This CDR3 has 15 amino acids. The V end lost 5 bases, the J end lost 4 bases, and 17 bases lay between the germline ends. The V gene's germline CDR1 is SGHAT and CDR2 FQDESV (reference sequence). For the CDR3, the DNA is TGTGCCAGCAGCCCCCGGGGGGGGTCAATCACTGAAGCTTTCTTT. It translates to CASSPRGGSITEAFF.

The chain employs TRBV30 and TRBJ2-7; no firm D call. From germline, CDR1 is GTSNPN and CDR2 SVGIG (reference sequence). V gave up 0 bases and J gave up 0 bases, with 9 bases separating them. The CDR3 spans 14 residues. The DNA of the CDR3 is TGTGCCTGGAGTGTTTCAAACCCCTCCTACGAGCAGTACTTC. Amino acids: CAWSVSNPSYEQYF.

This clone has a handful of counts. The V and J genes are TRBV10-3 and TRBJ1-1; TRBD1 might be the D (5 bases). Looked up from germline, CDR1 is ENHRY and CDR2 is SYGVKD. The CDR3 sequence is 14 residues long. V was shortened by 8 bases and J by 1 base, with 14 bases between the two germline ends. The DNA for the CDR3 is TGTGCCATCGGGGCAAATGACCGGAACACTGAAGCTTTCTTT. Its translation is CAIGANDRNTEAFF.

This clone came up once. The chain recombines TRBV29-1 with TRBJ2-7, with D possibly TRBD2 on 5 matching bases. The germline V gene encodes CDR1 SQVTM and CDR2 ANQGSEA. The CDR3 has 13 amino acids. Trimming pared 4 bases from V and 4 bases from J, leaving 14 bases between. Written as DNA, the CDR3 is TGCAGCGTTGCCGGTAGCGAAAGGTACGAGCAGTACTTC. Protein sequence: CSVAGSERYEQYF.

The gene calls are TRBV12-5 and TRBJ1-2; D unclear. In germline, CDR1 is LGHNT, CDR2 FRNRAP. The CDR3 covers 11 residues. V lost 7 bases, J lost 8 bases, and 11 bases lay in between. The CDR3 bases are TGTGCTAGTGTCCGAGATGGAGGCTACACCTTC. This translates into CASVRDGGYTF.

V usage is TRBV18 and J usage is TRBJ2-5; 7 nucleotides align to TRBD2. CDR1 and CDR2 from the germline V gene are KGHSH and LQKENI. The CDR3 spans 16 residues. J gave up 1 base and V 6 bases, and 11 bases lay outside the gene matches. Here the CDR3 reads CASSPLSGLSQETQYF. The CDR3 nucleotides read TGTGCCAGCTCGCCATTGTCGGGACTATCCCAAGAGACCCAGTACTTC.

The chain combines TRBV6-5 with TRBJ1-6; D is unresolved. The V end was cut by 4 bases, the J end by 3 bases, with 13 bases between. This CDR3 contains 16 residues. Germline V gives CDR1 MNHEY, CDR2 SVGAGI. The CDR3 coding sequence is TGTGCCAGCAGTTGGTCGACTGCCGGCTATAATTCACCCCTCCACTTT. Residues: CASSWSTAGYNSPLHF.

The chain combines TRBV18 with TRBJ2-3, with TRBD2 matching 9 bases. The trim removed 4 bases at V and 2 bases at J, leaving 10 bases unmatched. CDR3 length: 17 residues. The V gene's germline CDR1 is KGHSH and CDR2 LQKENI. Here the CDR3 reads CASSLKTSGLYTDTQYF. The DNA for the CDR3 is TGTGCCAGCTCACTCAAGACTAGCGGACTCTACACAGATACGCAGTATTTT.

The CDR3 DNA is TGTGCCAGCAGCAGCAAGGCAGCGGCACCCCTCCACTTT. It yields the protein CASSSKAAAPLHF. The chain combines TRBV7-2 with TRBJ1-6; D call uncertain. The CDR3 is 13 amino acids. V was cut by 5 bases and J by 11 bases, with 13 bases left in between. Germline V lookup: CDR1 SGHTA, CDR2 FQGNSA.

The V and J genes are TRBV25-1 and TRBJ2-5; TRBD2 matches 12 bases. The CDR3 is 14 amino acids. Germline loops: CDR1 MGHDK, CDR2 SYGVNS. V dropped 7 bases and J dropped 5; count of bases not matched to a gene: 5. The CDR3 here is CASTLAGGRETQYF. DNA of the CDR3: TGTGCCAGCACGCTAGCGGGAGGGCGGGAGACCCAGTACTTC.